A selection of T cell receptor beta chains follows, all from one sample in a study of spatial heterogeneity in lung cancer. MiXCR, run by TCRdb on the 5' RACE reads, gives a single entry per CDR3 protein. The sample includes some 120,000 distinct CDR3 sequences, over 9% of them seen just once. The sequenced sample was PBMCs, obtained at follow-up. The receptors were gathered from a male donor with early-stage non-small cell lung cancer. CDR3s include the opening cysteine and the closing phenylalanine or tryptophan. D genes are given only for firm matches. The size entry is marked missing in some rows and otherwise reads once, few, many or a size class.

j_gene,d_gene,v_gene,abundance,CDR3nt,CDR3aa
TRBJ2-2,NA,TRBV5-1,many,TGCGCCAGCAGCTTGATCCCGAACACCGGGGAGCTGTTTTTT,CASSLIPNTGELFF
TRBJ2-5,TRBD2,TRBV4-2,many,TGTGCCAGCAGCCAAGGGACTAGCGTGGGGTTCCAAGAGACCCAGTACTTC,CASSQGTSVGFQETQYF
TRBJ1-4,NA,TRBV4-2,many,TGTGCCAGCAGCCAAGATCGGGGAAAACTGTTTTTT,CASSQDRGKLFF
TRBJ2-1,TRBD2,TRBV12-3/TRBV12-4,few,TGTGCCAGCAGTCTAGGGACTAGCGCAGATGAGCAGTTCTTC,CASSLGTSADEQFF
TRBJ1-2,NA,TRBV7-9,NA,TGTGCCAGCAGCCTATCGGTGGACTATGGCTACACCTTC,CASSLSVDYGYTF
TRBJ2-7,TRBD1,TRBV6-2/TRBV6-3,NA,TGTGCCAGCAGAGGACAGGGGCGGACCTACGAGCAGTACTTC,CASRGQGRTYEQYF
TRBJ2-1,NA,TRBV7-2,many,TGTGCCAGCAGCTTAGCCGGTCCCCAAACACACAATGAGCAGTTCTTC,CASSLAGPQTHNEQFF
TRBJ2-3,NA,TRBV5-4,NA,TGTGCCAGCAGCCGGGCATGGGGGGGCACAGATACGCAGTATTTT,CASSRAWGGTDTQYF
TRBJ2-1,NA,TRBV5-1,NA,TGCGCCAGCAGCCCCTTGGGACAATCTTACAATGAGCAGTTCTTC,CASSPLGQSYNEQFF
TRBJ1-1,NA,TRBV27,few,TGTGCCAGCAGTTTATCTAAAGGGACTGAAGCTTTCTTT,CASSLSKGTEAFF
TRBJ2-2,TRBD2,TRBV30,NA,TGTGCCTGGAGAAGGCTGGGACTAGCGGGGGGGCCCGGGGAGCTGTTTTTT,CAWRRLGLAGGPGELFF